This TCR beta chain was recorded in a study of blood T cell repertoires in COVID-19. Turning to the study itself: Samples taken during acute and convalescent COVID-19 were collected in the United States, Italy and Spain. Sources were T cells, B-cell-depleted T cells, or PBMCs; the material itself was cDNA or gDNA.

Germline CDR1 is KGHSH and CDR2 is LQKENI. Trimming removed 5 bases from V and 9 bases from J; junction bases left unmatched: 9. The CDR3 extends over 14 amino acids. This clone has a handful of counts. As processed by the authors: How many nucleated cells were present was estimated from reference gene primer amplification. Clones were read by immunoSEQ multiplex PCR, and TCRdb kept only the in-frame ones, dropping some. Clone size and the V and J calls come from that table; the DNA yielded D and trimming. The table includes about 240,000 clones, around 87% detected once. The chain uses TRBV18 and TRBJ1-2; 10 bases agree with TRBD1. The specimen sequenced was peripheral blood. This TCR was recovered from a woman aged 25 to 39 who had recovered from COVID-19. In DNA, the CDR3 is TGTGCCAGCTCAAGGACAGGGGGTTCTGTTCGCTACACCTTC. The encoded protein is CASSRTGGSVRYTF.